These T cell receptor beta chains were read from a single sample in a study of beta chain features in type 1 diabetes. Produced via immunoSEQ multiplex PCR; TCRdb's table is partial and in-frame only. The sample carries about 360,000 clones, roughly 13% recorded once. The sequenced sample consisted of naive CD4+ T cells from blood. These receptors were collected from a man aged 18-30 years in good health. The CDR3 runs from the conserved cysteine through the conserved F or W.

V gene,CDR3 protein
TRBV7-2,CASSLVAQAPGGYTF
TRBV2,CASGEITGELFF
TRBV5-1,CASSLERGNNEQFF
TRBV6-1,CASSDPAGDTNYGYTF
TRBV1,CTSSPLRGSTDTQYF
TRBV7-9,CASSLGLVRGRPYEQYF
TRBV15,CATSRDFQGAYEQYF
TRBV28,CASSPVQGPQHF
TRBV5-1,CASSPGRGRGYTF
TRBV5-4,CASSLASREWGDTQYF
TRBV7-2,CASRPGGALNTEAFF
TRBV7-2,CASSLRTSGSAVTQYF
TRBV9,CASSAQTSGGETQYF
TRBV28,CASYPSGTYNEQFF
TRBV7-2,CASSHGNEQYF
TRBV2,CASILTWAHGYTF
TRBV7-2,CASSFLAGGETQYF
TRBV6-1,CASSRGHSGANVLTF
TRBV7-2,CASSPRGGRYTGELFF
TRBV5-1,CASSAKPDRRGYGYTF
TRBV5-1,CASSSLPGGAYEQYF
TRBV9,CASSREQEQLAKNIQYF
TRBV7-9,CASSFSSNQPQHF
TRBV4-2,CASSQEADTEAFF
TRBV6-4,CASSDSGLATYNEQFF
TRBV27,CASNRDKRTDTQYF
TRBV7-8,CASSFNYEQYF
TRBV5-1,CASSTGTGSYNSPLHF
TRBV5-4,CASSLGTAGKRGGYTF
TRBV7-3,CASSDGVQKQFF
TRBV7-7,CASSLDRHNEQFF
TRBV28,CASSRNYRGAEAFF
TRBV5-4,CASSSNLEPYYEQYF
TRBV6-5,CASSKRTRNTEAFF
TRBV30,CAWFWRGDTGELFF
TRBV30,CAWRIQGADTQYF
TRBV7-2,CASSLLQEAFF
TRBV11-2,CASRIAGGDTLEQYF
TRBV2,CASERGGLGEQFF
TRBV4-3,CASRSDRVGDTGELFF
TRBV5-1,CASSLVQGGYNEQFF
TRBV9,CASSVSPGTGENIQYF
TRBV5-8,CASSVGQELYGYTF
TRBV7-9,CASSSQGANQPQHF
TRBV27,CASSWREHSYEQYF
TRBV29-1,CSVGLSGANVLTF
TRBV14,CASSQDYYNEQFF
TRBV7-9,CASSSLRGGYGYTF
TRBV9,CASSATTSGRFTGELFF
TRBV2,CASSVQGPSGNTIYF
TRBV6-5,CASMRTGWSDTQYF
TRBV19,CATGRGERATYEQYF
TRBV7-2,CASSFAGGPGEQFF
TRBV5-1,CASSLAPQGAYEQYF
TRBV19,CASSIPYQPQHF
TRBV7-2,CASSSTGPGGNTIYF